Shown below are 22 T cell receptor beta chains from a single sample sequenced in a study of T cells after yellow fever vaccination. TCRdb ran MiXCR on the 5' RACE reads and lists one entry per CDR3 protein. The sample includes about 20,000 distinct CDR3 sequences, less than 5.5% of them seen just once. This specimen consisted of PBMCs, either bulk or a sorted T-cell subset (CD4+, CD8+, memory, or dextramer-sorted; not recorded which), obtained more than 35 days after the first yellow fever vaccination. These receptors were taken from a man younger than 30 who received the YFV17D yellow fever vaccine.

This clonotype was seen ten or more times. V and J are TRBV14 and TRBJ2-7; D is unresolved. CDR3 length: 12 residues. Germline V gene sequence: CDR1 SGHDN, CDR2 FVKESK. The V gene lost 8 bases and the J gene lost 6 bases, with 14 bases spanning the gap. Written as DNA, the CDR3 is TGTGCCAGCGTTATGTCTGCACTCGAGCAGTACGTC. Encoded protein: CASVMSALEQYV.

Many counts were recorded for this clonotype. This chain uses TRBV6-5 with TRBJ2-1, with D possibly being TRBD2 (6 bases). This CDR3 is built from 16 residues. Germline loops: CDR1 MNHEY, CDR2 SVGAGI. The V end was cut by 6 bases, the J end by 5 bases, with 20 bases between. The CDR3 nucleotides are TGTGCCAGCAGACTCGGGTCGGGACGGGGGAACAATGAGCAGTTCTTC. Amino acids: CASRLGSGRGNNEQFF.

This clonotype was detected ten times or more. This sequence joins TRBV30 and TRBJ2-3; 7 nucleotides line up with TRBD2. This CDR3 has 13 residues. CDR1 and CDR2 (germline): GTSNPN, SVGIG (reference sequence). V was pared by 3 bases and J by 4 bases, with 4 bases of the junction left unmatched. CDR3 DNA: TGTGCCTGGAGCGGGGGGTCGGCAGATACGCAGTATTTT. Its translation is CAWSGGSADTQYF.

This clonotype was found many times. This rearrangement joins TRBV5-1 to TRBJ2-3; D may be TRBD2 (6 bases). The CDR3 is 15 amino acids. CDR1 and CDR2 (germline): SGHRS, YFSETQ. V lost 2 bases, J lost 4 bases, and 14 bases lay in between. CDR3 loop: CASSFGTLKADTQYF. CDR3 in DNA: TGCGCCAGCAGCTTCGGGACTCTTAAGGCAGATACGCAGTATTTT.

In regard to this clonotype: A much larger clone sits a single nucleotide away, making a read error possible. The chain combines TRBV2 with TRBJ2-1; D may match TRBD1 or TRBD2 (5 bases each). V was pared by 8 bases and J by 7 bases, with 12 bases between. Germline V gives CDR1 SNHLY, CDR2 FYNNEI. The CDR3 extends over 12 amino acids. Written as DNA, the CDR3 is TGTGCCAGCGGGGGTATTGAGAATGAGCAGTTCTTC. Protein: CASGGIENEQFF.

This clonotype was seen at least ten times. The V gene is TRBV29-1, the J gene TRBJ2-5; the D is unclear. Germline V gives CDR1 SQVTM, CDR2 ANQGSEA. V gave up 6 bases and J gave up 0 bases, with 5 bases separating them. The CDR3 loop spans 11 amino acids. The CDR3 spells CSVRYQETQYF. The CDR3 DNA reads TGCAGCGTCAGGTACCAAGAGACCCAGTACTTC.

This clonotype was seen many times. This chain links TRBV3-1 with TRBJ2-5; 9 nucleotides line up with TRBD2. The CDR3 has 15 residues. The V and J ends lost 1 base and 3 bases, in that order; junction bases with no gene match: 3. CDR1 is LGHDT and CDR2 is YNNKEL in the germline V gene (reference sequence). DNA of the CDR3: TGTGCCAGCAGCCAAGGCCTAGCGGGGAAAGAGACCCAGTACTTC. This encodes CASSQGLAGKETQYF.

This clonotype appeared many times. The chain employs TRBV7-8 and TRBJ2-5, with D perhaps assigned TRBD1 or TRBD2 (6 bases each). Germline V lookup: CDR1 SGHVS, CDR2 FQNEAQ. V was cut by 6 bases and J by 7 bases, with 18 bases left in between. This CDR3 region has 14 residues. CDR3 protein: CASRVPRGPRTQYF. CDR3 DNA sequence: TGTGCCAGCAGAGTCCCCCGGGGGCCCAGGACCCAGTACTTC.

As concerns this clonotype: This may come from a read error, since a much larger clone is one base off. The chain uses TRBV7-9 and TRBJ1-6, with TRBD1 identical over 7 bases. The CDR3 contains 14 residues. Trimming removed 3 bases from V and 7 bases from J; junction bases left unmatched: 3. Per the germline V gene, CDR1 is SEHNR and CDR2 is FQNEAQ (reference sequence). The chain's CDR3 is CASSLRQGNSPLHF. The CDR3 DNA reads as TGTGCCAGCAGCTTGAGACAGGGAAATTCACCCCTCCACTTT. Together with reference TRBV7-9 and TRBJ1-6, the CDR3 gives the full variable domain: DTGVSQNPRHKITKRGQNVTFRCDPISEHNRLYWYRQTLGQGPEFLTYFQNEAQLEKSRLLSDRFSAERPKGSFSTLEIQRTEQGDSAMYLCASSLRQGNSPLHFGNGTRLTVT.

Many counts were recorded for this clonotype. The chain has TRBV7-2 and TRBJ1-1, with D possibly TRBD1 on 5 matching bases. The CDR3 runs to 14 residues. V lost 2 bases and J 3 bases, leaving 10 bases between the germline ends. From germline, CDR1 is SGHTA and CDR2 FQGNSA. CDR3 in DNA: TGTGCCAGCAGCTTAAGAGGGGAGGACACTGAAGCTTTCTTT. This gives the protein CASSLRGEDTEAFF.

This clonotype was detected ten times or more. The CDR3 sequence is CASSYSRGAETQYF. The DNA for the CDR3 is TGTGCCAGCAGTTACTCGAGGGGAGCCGAGACCCAGTACTTC. The chain joins TRBV6-5 to TRBJ2-5; perhaps D is TRBD1 or TRBD2 (5 bases each). The germline CDR1 and CDR2 sequences are MNHEY and SVGAGI. V lost 0 bases and J lost 5, with 10 bases in between. The CDR3 sequence is 14 residues long.

Comment on this clonotype: A much larger clonotype is one base distant, so this may be a read error. The V gene is TRBV11-2, the J gene TRBJ2-2; D may be TRBD2 (5 bases). CDR3 length: 16 residues. The germline CDR1 and CDR2 sequences are SGHAT and FQNNGV. Deletions cut 2 bases from V and 2 bases from J, with 12 bases between. CDR3 amino acids: CASSLFAGPNTGELFF. CDR3 DNA sequence: TGTGCCAGCAGCTTATTCGCGGGCCCAAACACCGGGGAGCTGTTTTTT.

This clonotype is judged medium-sized. The gene calls are TRBV4-2 and TRBJ1-4; possible D gene TRBD1, 6 bases. This CDR3 is built from 16 residues. The germline V gene has CDR1 LGHNA and CDR2 YNFKEQ. V was pared by 0 bases and J by 5 bases, with 13 bases between. The chain's CDR3 is CASSQDRGGGNEKLFF. The CDR3 coding sequence is TGTGCCAGCAGCCAAGATCGGGGTGGGGGCAATGAAAAACTGTTTTTT.

At least ten counts were recorded for this clonotype. The chain employs TRBV7-2 and TRBJ2-2; D possibly matches TRBD1 or TRBD2 (5 bases each). Germline loops: CDR1 SGHTA, CDR2 FQGNSA. Trimming shortened V by 6 bases and J by 8 bases, and 19 bases separated the two germline ends. The CDR3 is 15 residues long. The CDR3 nucleotides read TGTGCCAGCAGACGCCCCGGGGCCAAGGAAGGGGAGCTGTTTTTT. This encodes CASRRPGAKEGELFF.

The sample holds many counts of this clonotype. The rearrangement joins TRBV11-3 to TRBJ2-3; the match to TRBD2 covers 11 bases. In germline, CDR1 is SGHNT, CDR2 YENEEA. The CDR3 extends over 19 amino acids. J lost 0 bases, V lost 1 base, and 9 bases had no gene match. This chain's CDR3 is CASSLVSGGDLASTDTQYF. CDR3 DNA sequence: TGTGCCAGCAGCTTAGTTAGCGGGGGGGATCTAGCCAGCACAGATACGCAGTATTTT.

This clonotype came up many times. The V and J genes are TRBV5-1 and TRBJ2-5; TRBD1 matches 8 bases. CDR3 length: 14 residues. Germline CDR1 is SGHRS and CDR2 is YFSETQ. The junction had 2 bases not matched to a gene; V was cut back by 0 bases and J by 4 bases. The DNA of the CDR3 is TGCGCCAGCAGCTTGGGAACAGGGGGAGAGACCCAGTACTTC. Protein sequence: CASSLGTGGETQYF.

In its sample, this clonotype was seen many times. The gene calls are TRBV12-3 or TRBV12-4 and TRBJ1-1; D is uncertain. The germline V and J ends were trimmed by 8 bases and 0 bases, with 10 bases remaining between them. This CDR3 comprises 13 residues. CDR3 sequence: CASQGRLNTEAFF. The CDR3 DNA follows: TGTGCCAGCCAAGGACGCCTGAACACTGAAGCTTTCTTT.

This clonotype was observed many times. The CDR3: CASGTSFYQETQYF. Written as DNA, the CDR3 is TGTGCCAGTGGGACTAGCTTCTACCAAGAGACCCAGTACTTC. The chain couples TRBV19 to TRBJ2-5; 9 bases fit TRBD2. V lost 8 bases to trimming and J lost 0 bases; unmatched junction nucleotides: 4. This CDR3 is 14 amino acids long. Germline-derived CDR1 and CDR2 are LNHDA and SQIVND (reference sequence).

This clonotype appeared many times. This chain links TRBV18 with TRBJ2-7; D not certain. This CDR3 is 12 amino acids long. Trimming took off 5 bases at V and 3 bases at J, with 8 bases between the two ends. CDR1 and CDR2 from the germline V gene are KGHSH and LQKENI. The chain's CDR3 is CASSTSGYEQYF. Written as DNA, the CDR3 is TGTGCCAGCTCAACCTCAGGCTACGAGCAGTACTTC.

This clonotype was picked up many times. This chain links TRBV27 with TRBJ2-7, with 8 bases matching TRBD2. Per the germline V gene, CDR1 is MNHEY and CDR2 is SMNVEV (reference sequence). The length of the CDR3 is 15 residues. Trimming cost V 7 bases and J 6 bases; bases outside gene matches: 14. The CDR3 sequence: CASISRGTGGPEQYV. Written as DNA, the CDR3 is TGTGCCAGCATCTCGCGGGGGACGGGAGGGCCCGAGCAGTACGTC.

This clonotype was detected many times. The V call is TRBV12-3 or TRBV12-4, the J call TRBJ2-4; weak D call: TRBD1 (5 bases). Trimming removed 6 bases at V and 5 bases at J, with 11 bases between. The CDR3 spans 13 residues. The CDR3 sequence: CASSRGAENIQYF. The CDR3 DNA sequence: TGTGCCAGCAGCCGTGGGGCGGAAAACATTCAGTACTTC.

This clonotype occurred many times. The rearrangement joins TRBV27 to TRBJ2-3, with TRBD2 identical over 9 bases. V lost 2 bases and J lost 5; bases outside the gene matches: 2. The CDR3 sequence is 14 residues long. Germline-derived CDR1 and CDR2 are MNHEY and SMNVEV (reference sequence). The CDR3 protein is CASSLKLAGDTQYF. As DNA, the CDR3 is TGTGCCAGCAGTTTAAAACTAGCGGGAGATACGCAGTATTTT.